This TCR beta chain was sequenced for a study of shared clonotypes between healthy human individuals. It was CD45RO-negative cells, positively selected for CCR7, that made up naive CD8 cells, with terminally differentiated effector memory CD45RA+ cells excluded. CDR1 WSHSY and CDR2 SAAADI come from the germline V gene. This CDR3 has 14 residues. The V and J ends lost 6 bases and 2 bases respectively, with 14 bases between them. To note about this clone: Its antigen is still unknown.

Study-wide results and caveats: The donor pool, a small one, limited the genetic and exposure-history diversity represented. Clonotype sharing across a few donors was observed for around 5% of naive CD4 clonotypes. Estimated richness was generally greater in naive than memory subsets.

The method was immunoSEQ multiplex PCR; TCRdb's version includes in-frame clones alone and lacks a portion of them. The table has around 1,900,000 clones, around 95% seen once; the top ten hold roughly 1.7%. The V gene is TRBV10-2, the J gene TRBJ2-7; D tentatively fits TRBD1 or TRBD2 (5 bases each). Sequenced sample: naive CD8+ T cells from PBMCs. This sequence was found in a man younger than 35 in good health. Some clones in this sample may be carry-over from other donors' samples. The CDR3 loop reads CASRPGTVAYEQYF. DNA of the CDR3: TGCGCCAGCAGACCCGGGACGGTAGCCTACGAGCAGTACTTC.